The T cell receptor beta chain described here comes from a study of technical replicates of blood from four donors. From germline, CDR1 is SNHLY and CDR2 FYNNEI. This CDR3 contains 17 residues. The junction had 6 bases not matched to a gene; V was cut back by 1 base and J by 1 base. Generated by immunoSEQ multiplex PCR, the TCRdb table keeps only in-frame clones and is missing some. The table shows tens of thousands of clones, with nearly 99% occurring only once. The source of this sequence is a human donor in good health. The specimen sequenced was T cells isolated from PBMCs. The genes are TRBV2 and TRBJ1-2, with 10 bases identical to TRBD1. CDR3 sequence: CASSEDMGQGINYGYTF. CDR3 coding DNA: TGTGCCAGCAGTGAAGATATGGGACAGGGGATTAACTATGGCTACACCTTC.